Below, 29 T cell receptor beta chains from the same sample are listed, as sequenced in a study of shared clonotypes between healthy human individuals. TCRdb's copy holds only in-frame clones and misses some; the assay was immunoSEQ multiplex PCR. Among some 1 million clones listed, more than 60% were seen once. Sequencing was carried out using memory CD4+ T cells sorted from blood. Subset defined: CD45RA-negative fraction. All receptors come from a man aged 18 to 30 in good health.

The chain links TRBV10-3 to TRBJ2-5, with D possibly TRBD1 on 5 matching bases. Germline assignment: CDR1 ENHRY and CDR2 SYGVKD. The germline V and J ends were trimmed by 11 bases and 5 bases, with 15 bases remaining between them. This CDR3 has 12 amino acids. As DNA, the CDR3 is TGTGCCGTCCCAGGGTGTCGCGAGACCCAGTACTTC. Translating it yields CAVPGCRETQYF.

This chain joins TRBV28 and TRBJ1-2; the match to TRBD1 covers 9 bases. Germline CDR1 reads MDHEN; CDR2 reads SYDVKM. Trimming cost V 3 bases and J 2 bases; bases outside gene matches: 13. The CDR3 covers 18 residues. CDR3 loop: CASSLSGLRDRENYGYTF. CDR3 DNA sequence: TGTGCCAGCAGTTTGAGTGGTTTGCGGGACAGGGAAAACTATGGCTACACCTTC.

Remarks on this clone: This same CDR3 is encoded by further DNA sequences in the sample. This CDR3 is CASSLLSDTQYF. The CDR3 DNA sequence: TGTGCCAGCAGCTTACTGTCAGATACGCAGTATTTT. This sequence joins TRBV7-2 and TRBJ2-3; D uncertain. V was shortened by 2 bases and J by 4 bases, with 4 bases between the two germline ends. The CDR3 extends over 12 amino acids. Germline-derived CDR1 and CDR2 are SGHTA and FQGNSA.

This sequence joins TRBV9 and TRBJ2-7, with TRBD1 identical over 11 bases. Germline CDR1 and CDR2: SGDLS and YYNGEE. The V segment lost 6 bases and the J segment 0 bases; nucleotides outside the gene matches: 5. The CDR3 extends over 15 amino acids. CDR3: CASTPGTGGSYEQYF. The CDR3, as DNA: TGTGCCAGCACCCCCGGGACAGGGGGCTCCTACGAGCAGTACTTC.

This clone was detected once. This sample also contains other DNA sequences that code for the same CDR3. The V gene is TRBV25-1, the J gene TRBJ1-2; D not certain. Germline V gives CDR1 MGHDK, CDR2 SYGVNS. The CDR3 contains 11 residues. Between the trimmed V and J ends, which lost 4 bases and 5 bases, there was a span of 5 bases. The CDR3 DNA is TGTGCCAGCAGTGGAGGATATGGCTACACCTTC. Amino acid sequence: CASSGGYGYTF.

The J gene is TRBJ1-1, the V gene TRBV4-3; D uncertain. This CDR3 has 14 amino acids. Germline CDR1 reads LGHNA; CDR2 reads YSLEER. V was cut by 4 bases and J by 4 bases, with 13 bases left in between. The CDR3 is CASSPGSRGTEAFF. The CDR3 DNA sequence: TGCGCCAGCAGCCCGGGCTCCCGCGGCACTGAAGCTTTCTTT.

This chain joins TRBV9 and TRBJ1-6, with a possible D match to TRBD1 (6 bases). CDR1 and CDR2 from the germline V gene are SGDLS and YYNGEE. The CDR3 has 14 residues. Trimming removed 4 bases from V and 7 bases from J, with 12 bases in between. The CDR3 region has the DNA TGTGCCAGCAGCAGCGGGACACTCAATTCACCCCTCCACTTT. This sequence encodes CASSSGTLNSPLHF.

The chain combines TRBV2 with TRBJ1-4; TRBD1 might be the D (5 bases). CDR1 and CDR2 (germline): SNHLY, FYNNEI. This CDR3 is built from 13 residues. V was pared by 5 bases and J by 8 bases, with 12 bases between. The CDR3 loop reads CASSQGRQEKLFF. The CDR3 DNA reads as TGTGCCAGCAGTCAGGGACGTCAAGAAAAACTGTTTTTT.

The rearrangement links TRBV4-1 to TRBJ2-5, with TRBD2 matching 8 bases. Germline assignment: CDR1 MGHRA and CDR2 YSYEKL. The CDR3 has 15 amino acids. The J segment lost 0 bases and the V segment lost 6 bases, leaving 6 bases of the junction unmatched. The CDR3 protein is CASRSSGAYQETQYF. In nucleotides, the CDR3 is TGCGCCAGCAGGAGTAGCGGGGCGTACCAAGAGACCCAGTACTTC.

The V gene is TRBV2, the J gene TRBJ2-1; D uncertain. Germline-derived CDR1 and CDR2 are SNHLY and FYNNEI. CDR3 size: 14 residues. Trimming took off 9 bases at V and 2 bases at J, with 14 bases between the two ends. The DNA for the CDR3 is TGTGCCAGTGCCCTTGCGGCCACCTACAATGAGCAGTTCTTC. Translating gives CASALAATYNEQFF.

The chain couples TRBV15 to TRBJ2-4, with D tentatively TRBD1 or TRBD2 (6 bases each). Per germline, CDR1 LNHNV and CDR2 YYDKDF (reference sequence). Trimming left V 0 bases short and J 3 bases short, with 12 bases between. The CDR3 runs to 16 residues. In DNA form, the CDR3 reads TGTGCCACCAGCAGAGATTCAGGGGAGGACAAAAACATTCAGTACTTC. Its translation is CATSRDSGEDKNIQYF.

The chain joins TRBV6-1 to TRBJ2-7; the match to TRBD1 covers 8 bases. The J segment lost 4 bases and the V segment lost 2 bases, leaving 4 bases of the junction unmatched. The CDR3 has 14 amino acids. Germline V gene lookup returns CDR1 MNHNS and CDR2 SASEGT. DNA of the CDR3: TGTGCCAGCAGTGAACAGGGGGCTTTATACGAGCAGTACTTC. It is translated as CASSEQGALYEQYF.

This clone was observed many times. The CDR3 here is CASSFKRGLETQYF. In DNA, the CDR3 is TGTGCCAGCAGTTTTAAAAGAGGGCTAGAGACCCAGTACTTC. V gene TRBV28 combines with J gene TRBJ2-5; TRBD2 might be the D (5 bases). The ends were cut back, 3 bases at V and 4 bases at J, with 12 bases in the middle. The CDR3 has 14 amino acids. Per the germline V gene, CDR1 is MDHEN and CDR2 is SYDVKM.

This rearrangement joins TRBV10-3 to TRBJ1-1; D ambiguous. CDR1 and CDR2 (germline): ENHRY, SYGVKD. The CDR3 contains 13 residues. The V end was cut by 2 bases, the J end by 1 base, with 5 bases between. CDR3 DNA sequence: TGTGCCATCAGTGAGCAAGGGAACACTGAAGCTTTCTTT. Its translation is CAISEQGNTEAFF.

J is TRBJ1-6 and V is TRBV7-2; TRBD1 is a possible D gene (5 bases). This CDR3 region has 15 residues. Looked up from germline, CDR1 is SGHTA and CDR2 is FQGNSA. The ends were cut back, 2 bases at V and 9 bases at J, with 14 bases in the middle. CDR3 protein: CASSLYGREGSPLHF. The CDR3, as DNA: TGTGCCAGCAGCTTATATGGCAGGGAAGGTTCACCCCTCCACTTT. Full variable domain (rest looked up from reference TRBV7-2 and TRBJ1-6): GAGVSQSPSNKVTEKGKDVELRCDPISGHTALYWYRQSLGQGLEFLIYFQGNSAPDKSGLPSDRFSAERTGGSVSTLTIQRTQQEDSAVYLCASSLYGREGSPLHFGNGTRLTVT.

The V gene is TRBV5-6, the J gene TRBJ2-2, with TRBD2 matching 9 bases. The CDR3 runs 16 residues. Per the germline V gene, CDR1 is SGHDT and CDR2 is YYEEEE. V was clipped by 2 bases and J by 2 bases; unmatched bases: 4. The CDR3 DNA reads TGTGCCAGCAGCTTTCTAGCGGGGTATAACACCGGGGAGCTGTTTTTT. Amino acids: CASSFLAGYNTGELFF.

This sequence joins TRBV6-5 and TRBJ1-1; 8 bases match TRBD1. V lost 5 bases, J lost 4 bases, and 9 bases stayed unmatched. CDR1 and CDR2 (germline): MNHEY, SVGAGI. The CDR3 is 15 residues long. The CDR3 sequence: CASSTLAGGGTEAFF. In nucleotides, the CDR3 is TGTGCCAGCAGTACCCTGGCAGGGGGCGGCACTGAAGCTTTCTTT.

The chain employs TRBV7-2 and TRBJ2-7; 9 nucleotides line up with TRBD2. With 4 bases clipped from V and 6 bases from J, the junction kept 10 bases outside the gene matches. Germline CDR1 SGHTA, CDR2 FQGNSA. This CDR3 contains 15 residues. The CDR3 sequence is CASSYQGLAPGEQYF. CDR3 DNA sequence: TGTGCCAGCAGCTACCAGGGACTAGCCCCCGGCGAGCAGTACTTC.

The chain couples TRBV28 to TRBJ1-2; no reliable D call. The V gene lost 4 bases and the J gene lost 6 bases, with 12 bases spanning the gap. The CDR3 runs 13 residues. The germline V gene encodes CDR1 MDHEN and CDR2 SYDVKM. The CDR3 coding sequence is TGTGCCAGCAGTTCCCATAACGGGGATGGCTACACCTTC. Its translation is CASSSHNGDGYTF.

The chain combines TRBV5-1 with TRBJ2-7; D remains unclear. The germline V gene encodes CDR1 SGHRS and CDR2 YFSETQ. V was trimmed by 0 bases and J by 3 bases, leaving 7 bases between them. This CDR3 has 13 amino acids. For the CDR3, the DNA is TGCGCCAGCAGCTTGGTTACCCACTACGAGCAGTACTTC. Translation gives CASSLVTHYEQYF.

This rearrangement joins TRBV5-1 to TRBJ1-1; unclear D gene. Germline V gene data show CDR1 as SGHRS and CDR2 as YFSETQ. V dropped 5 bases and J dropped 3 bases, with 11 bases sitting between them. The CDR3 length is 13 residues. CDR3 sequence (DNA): TGCGCCAGCAGTCGACCGGGAGACACTGAAGCTTTCTTT. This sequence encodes CASSRPGDTEAFF.

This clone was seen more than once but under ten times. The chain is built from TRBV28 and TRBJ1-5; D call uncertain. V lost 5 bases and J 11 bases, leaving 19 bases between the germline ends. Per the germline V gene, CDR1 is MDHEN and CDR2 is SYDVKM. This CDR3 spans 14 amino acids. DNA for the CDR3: TGTGCCAGCAGTCCCATCACAGTTACAATGGCCCAGCATTTT. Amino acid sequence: CASSPITVTMAQHF.

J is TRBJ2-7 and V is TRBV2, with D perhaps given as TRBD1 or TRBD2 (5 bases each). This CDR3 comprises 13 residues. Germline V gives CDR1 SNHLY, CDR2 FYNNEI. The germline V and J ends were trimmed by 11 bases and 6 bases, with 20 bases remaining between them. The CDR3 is CAGRHGAPSEQYF. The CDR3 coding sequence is TGTGCCGGCCGTCACGGGGCCCCCTCCGAGCAGTACTTC.

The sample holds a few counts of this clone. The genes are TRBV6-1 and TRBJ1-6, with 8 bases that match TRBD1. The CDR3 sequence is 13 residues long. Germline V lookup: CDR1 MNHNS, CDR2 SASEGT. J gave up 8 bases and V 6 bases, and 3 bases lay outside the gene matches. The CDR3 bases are TGTGCCAGCAGCGGACAGGGATATTCACCCCTCCACTTT. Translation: CASSGQGYSPLHF.

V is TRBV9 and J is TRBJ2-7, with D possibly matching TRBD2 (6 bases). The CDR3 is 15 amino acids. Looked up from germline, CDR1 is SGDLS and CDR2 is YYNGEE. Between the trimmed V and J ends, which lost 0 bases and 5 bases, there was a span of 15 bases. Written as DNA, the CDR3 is TGTGCCAGCAGCGTAGGTGGGACTGCTAATCACGAGCAGTACTTC. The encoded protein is CASSVGGTANHEQYF. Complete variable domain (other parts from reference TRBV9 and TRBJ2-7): DSGVTQTPKHLITATGQRVTLRCSPRSGDLSVYWYQQSLDQGLQFLIQYYNGEERAKGNILERFSAQQFPDLHSELNLSSLELGDSALYFCASSVGGTANHEQYFGPGTRLTVT.

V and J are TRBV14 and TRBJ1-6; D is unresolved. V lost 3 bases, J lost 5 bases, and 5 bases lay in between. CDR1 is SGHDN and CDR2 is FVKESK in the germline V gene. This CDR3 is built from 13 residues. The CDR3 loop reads CASSQVNNSPLHF. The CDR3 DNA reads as TGTGCCAGCAGCCAGGTTAATAATTCACCCCTCCACTTT.

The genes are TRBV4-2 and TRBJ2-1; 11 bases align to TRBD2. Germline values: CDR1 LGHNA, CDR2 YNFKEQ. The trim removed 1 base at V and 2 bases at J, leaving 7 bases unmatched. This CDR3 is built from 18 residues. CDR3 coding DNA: TGTGCCAGCAGCCAAGCCCAGGATAGCGGGGGGGCCTACAATGAGCAGTTCTTC. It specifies CASSQAQDSGGAYNEQFF.

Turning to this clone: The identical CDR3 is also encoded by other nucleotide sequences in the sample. This CDR3 is CASSLGGELNTEAFF. Here the CDR3 DNA reads TGCGCCAGCAGCTTGGGTGGGGAATTGAACACTGAAGCTTTCTTT. This chain joins TRBV5-1 and TRBJ1-1; D call uncertain. V was shortened by 0 bases and J by 0 bases, with 9 bases between the two germline ends. Germline CDR1 reads SGHRS; CDR2 reads YFSETQ. This CDR3 spans 15 amino acids.

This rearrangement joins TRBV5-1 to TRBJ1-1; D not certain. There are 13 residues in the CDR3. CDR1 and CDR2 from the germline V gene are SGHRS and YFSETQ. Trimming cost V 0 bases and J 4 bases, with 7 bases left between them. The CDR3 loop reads CASSLAWSTEAFF. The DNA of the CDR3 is TGCGCCAGCAGCTTGGCCTGGAGCACTGAAGCTTTCTTT.